This T cell receptor beta chain stems from a study of blood T cell repertoires in COVID-19 (dated by TCRdb to 2020 to 2021). A note on the overall study: Collaborator samples came from the United States, Italy and Spain and covered acute and convalescent phases of COVID-19. The prospective study material was composed of cDNA or gDNA derived from T cells, B-cell-depleted T cells, or PBMCs. Subjects who had been exposed to COVID-19, were actively infected with it, or had recovered from it provided the deeply sampled blood TCRbeta repertoires that made up the dataset. A freely available public database, intended as a resource for researchers studying the immune response to SARS-CoV-2, is where the repertoires were released. The samples were drawn from two sources: the first 160 participants of the ongoing ImmuneRACE study, and 950 to 1,500 subjects contributed by 6 global collaborators. A de-identified subject ID, COVID-19 status, age in years and sex were almost always included in the sample metadata. Where available, HLA class I and class II types were obtained from metadata supplied by the sample provider rather than from assay-based typing. Broader findings and caveats from the paper: The quantity of clinical and demographic metadata differed by source and by participant and was supplied without curation.

TCRbeta CDR3 regions were amplified from genomic DNA using the immunoSEQ Assay, a bias-controlled multiplex PCR. The study's own analysis went as follows. Nucleated cell counts per sample were estimated from amplification of reference gene primers within the assay. To quantify the absolute abundance of each unique TCRbeta CDR3 rearrangement, sequence reads were collapsed and filtered. For each sample, productive Simpson clonality was calculated by taking the square root of Simpson's diversity index across productive rearrangements. Sourced from immuneACCESS, this table was stored by TCRdb with only in-frame sequences that have V and J called. A share of the clones is absent; for the studies checked, an unresolved V gene accounts for under half, and the remainder has no known explanation. That table gives V, J and clone size, and the DNA gave D and trimming. In all, the sample holds around 150,000 clones, and roughly nine tenths of those were seen once. The biggest ten clones account for 18% of the sample.

CDR1 and CDR2 are drawn from the germline V gene: MNHEY, SVGAGI. Taken from cysteine to phenylalanine, the CDR3 has 15 residues. The DNA shown is the 45-base CDR3, in frame from base 1. V sheds 6 bases and J sheds 0 bases, leaving 12 bases between their ends. The collaborating institutions used their own protocols to collect whole blood in K2EDTA tubes. For TCRbeta analysis, collaborators shipped samples as frozen whole blood, isolated PBMCs, or DNA extracted from either of those sample types. As concerns this clone: Its antigen is still unknown. No quality values exist for individual bases; no much larger clone is one base distant.

Sequenced input: peripheral blood. The TCR was taken from a man between 60 and 75 years old with active or convalescent COVID-19. This receptor chain uses TRBV6-5 and TRBJ1-5; the D gene assignment is ambiguous. CDR3 loop: CASSQYRGSNQPQHF. In nucleotides, the sequence is TGTGCCAGCAGCCAATACCGGGGTAGCAATCAGCCCCAGCATTTT.